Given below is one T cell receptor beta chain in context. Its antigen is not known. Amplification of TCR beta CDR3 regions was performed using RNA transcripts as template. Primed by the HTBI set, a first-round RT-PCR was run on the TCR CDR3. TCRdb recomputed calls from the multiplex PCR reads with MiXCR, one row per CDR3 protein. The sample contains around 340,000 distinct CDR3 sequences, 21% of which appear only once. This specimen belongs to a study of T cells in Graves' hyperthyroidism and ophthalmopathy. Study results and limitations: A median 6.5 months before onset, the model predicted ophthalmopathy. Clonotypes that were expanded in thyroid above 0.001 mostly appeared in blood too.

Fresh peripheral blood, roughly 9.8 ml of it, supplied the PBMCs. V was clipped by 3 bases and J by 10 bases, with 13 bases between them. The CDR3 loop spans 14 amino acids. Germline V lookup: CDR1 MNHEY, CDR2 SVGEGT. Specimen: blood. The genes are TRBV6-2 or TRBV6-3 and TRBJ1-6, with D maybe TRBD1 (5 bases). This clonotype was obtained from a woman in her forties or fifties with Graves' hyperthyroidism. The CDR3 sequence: CASSYDRGGSPLHF. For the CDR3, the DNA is TGTGCCAGCAGTTATGATAGGGGTGGATCACCCCTCCACTTT.